This TCR beta chain was identified during a study of blood T cells in healthy people across ages (dated by TCRdb to the mid-2010s). For the study in its entirety: In model experiments, template switching captured about one uniquely barcoded TCR beta cDNA molecule for every two T cells. Age-related changes in TCR beta repertoire diversity were measured in the study by deep sequencing normalized with unique cDNA molecular identifiers. The donors were divided into four age groups: young (average about 15 years), middle-aged (over 35), aged (under 70) and long-lived (roughly 86). To avoid experimental bias, donors of different ages were distributed randomly across sequencing lanes. The study analyzed two additional independent replicas of 1 million unique cDNA reads from the same blood draw for two donors, one aged 18 to 30 and one aged 80 or older. What the authors observed across the whole study: As age increased, observed TCR beta diversity per million T cells dropped in a roughly linear way, and a significant reduction was already evident by age about 40. Compared with the aged group, more naive CD4+ T cells, fewer expanded clones and increased TCR diversity were shown by the long-lived group, suggesting age selection. Estimates of total diversity based on one million sequenced T cells were regarded as lower bounds and as underestimates. Because profiling used bulk unsorted PBMCs, naive and antigen-experienced compartments could not be compared conclusively. A strong correlation was found between observed TCR beta diversity and the percentage of naive T cells measured by flow cytometry. The CMV infection status of donors was not known, potentially confounding age-related changes in expanded clonotypes.

From its cysteine to its phenylalanine, the CDR3 spans 14 amino acids. Just the 42-base CDR3 DNA is kept, in frame starting at base 1. The germline V gene (reference sequence) specifies DFQATT as CDR1 and SNEGSKA as CDR2. V loses 6 bases at its end and J loses 7 bases; junction bases beyond the gene matches: 13. Donors were 39 systemically healthy Caucasian individuals from Russia aged 6 to 90 years. About 10 milliliters of peripheral blood were collected from each donor into EDTA-treated Vacutainer tubes. PBMCs were isolated by Ficoll-Paque density-gradient centrifugation, with at least 7 million obtained per sample. Total RNA, at least 6 micrograms per sample, was extracted from PBMCs with Trizol reagent. Naive CD45RAhigh/CD27high T cell percentages were measured by flow cytometry on a PBMC aliquot from every donor. Remarks on this clonotype: What this receptor recognizes is not known. No quality values exist for individual bases; no much larger clone is one base distant.

Preparation of the library involved 5' RACE. Sequencer: Illumina HiSeq 2500. A second 7 to 11 cycle PCR used a sample-barcoded 5' primer and a J-beta primer mix. A template-switch 5' adaptor carrying 12 random nucleotides introduced a unique molecular identifier onto each TCR beta cDNA molecule. At least 3 million CDR3-containing paired-end reads were obtained from each sample. The Mint cDNA synthesis kit, primed by a TRBC-specific oligonucleotide, was used to synthesize first-strand cDNA from all RNA. Following uracil-DNA glycosylase treatment, all cDNA underwent a first 18-cycle PCR with the universal primers M1SS and BC2_uni_R. On the authors' methods: For normalization, 1 million high-quality reads were randomly selected from each sample, with every read carrying a distinct molecular identifier. Reads sharing molecular identifiers were discarded rather than binned into consensus sequences. MiTCR, set to a Q25 quality threshold and the strictest error-elimination algorithm, was used for CDR3 identification, clonotype clustering and error correction. A nonparametric unseen species model using Euler transformation provided a lower-bound estimate of total TCR beta diversity. The public sequencing data were trimmed at Q25 with fastp and processed into clonotypes with MiXCR by TCRdb, which kept only in-frame beta chains. Entries that share a CDR3 protein sequence are merged under the most common genes and DNA. These V and J calls derive from TCRdb rather than the authors' analysis. The sample table holds fewer than 800,000 distinct CDR3 sequences, of which 32% were seen once. Approximately 15% of the sample lies in the top ten.

This sequence originates from a woman older than 75 in good health. Donor details come from another sample of the same person, matched by shared clones. This sequence uses TRBV20-1 and TRBJ2-7; 9 central nucleotides agree with TRBD1. The sample consisted of blood. The DNA reads as follows: TGCAGTGCAAAAAGGACAGGGGCGGGAGTGGAGCAGTACTTC. It specifies CSAKRTGAGVEQYF.